The 21 T cell receptor beta chains listed next were all sequenced from one sample in a study of early T cells in non-severe SARS-CoV-2 infection. TCRdb reprocessed the 5' RACE reads via MiXCR and lists one record per CDR3 protein. The sample includes about 110,000 distinct CDR3 sequences, about 12% of them seen just once. Sequenced sample: whole blood. These receptor sequences come from an adult who was a healthcare worker with PCR-confirmed SARS-CoV-2 infection or an uninfected control (not recorded which).

As for this clonotype: This sequence may be a read error, since a much larger clone differs from it by one base. A read error is likely, as this CDR3 ends without the conserved phenylalanine or tryptophan. The chain joins TRBV29-1 to TRBJ1-2; D is uncertain. Germline CDR1 is SQVTM and CDR2 is ANQGSEA. The CDR3 loop spans 11 amino acids. V shed 4 bases and J shed 8 bases, with 11 bases lying between them. The chain's CDR3 is CSVGAVGGYTL. The CDR3 DNA sequence: TGCAGCGTTGGGGCGGTCGGCGGCTACACCCTC.

This clonotype was recorded at least ten times. V is TRBV4-1 and J is TRBJ2-1, with D hard to call. Trimming stripped 4 bases from V and 7 bases from J, with 17 bases between. Germline CDR1 is MGHRA and CDR2 is YSYEKL. The CDR3 is 15 residues long. CDR3 amino acids: CASSPGYKRWNEQFF. For the CDR3, the DNA is TGCGCCAGCAGCCCCGGATATAAACGATGGAATGAGCAGTTCTTC.

This clonotype was seen ten or more times. The chain has TRBV3-1 and TRBJ2-5, with D perhaps TRBD2 (6 bases). The length of the CDR3 is 20 residues. Germline V lookup: CDR1 LGHDT, CDR2 YNNKEL (reference sequence). Trimming shortened V by 0 bases and J by 2 bases, and 25 bases separated the two germline ends. CDR3 DNA sequence: TGTGCCAGCAGCCAAGACCAAACCCCACGAGGCTGGGACTTACAAGAGACCCAGTACTTC. This codes for CASSQDQTPRGWDLQETQYF.

This clonotype has a handful of counts. The V call is TRBV5-4, the J call TRBJ1-3; D uncertain. Trimming took 0 bases from V and 0 from J, leaving 7 bases between them. This CDR3 has 15 amino acids. Germline CDR1 is SGHNT and CDR2 is YYREEE (reference sequence). The CDR3 spells CASSLGQHSGNTIYF. The CDR3 coding sequence is TGTGCCAGCAGCTTGGGGCAGCACTCTGGAAACACCATATATTTT. The full variable domain, with the rest looked up from reference TRBV5-4 and TRBJ1-3, is ETGVTQSPTHLIKTRGQQVTLRCSSQSGHNTVSWYQQALGQGPQFIFQYYREEENGRGNFPPRFSGLQFPNYSSELNVNALELDDSALYLCASSLGQHSGNTIYFGEGSWLTVV.

This clonotype occurred a few times. V gene TRBV6-1 combines with J gene TRBJ1-1, with D unclear. This CDR3 region has 15 residues. The V gene's germline CDR1 is MNHNS and CDR2 SASEGT. The V gene lost 3 bases and the J gene lost 0 bases, with 11 bases spanning the gap. The CDR3 is CASSDGGSMNTEAFF. In nucleotides, the CDR3 is TGTGCCAGCAGTGATGGTGGGAGCATGAACACTGAAGCTTTCTTT.

This chain uses TRBV29-1 with TRBJ1-1; 7 bases match TRBD1. This CDR3 comprises 11 residues. Trimming took 5 bases from V and 8 from J; bases not matched to a gene: 5. Germline V gene sequence: CDR1 SQVTM, CDR2 ANQGSEA. In nucleotides, the CDR3 is TGCAGCGTTCTGGGGACAGCAGAAGCTTTCTTT. Protein sequence: CSVLGTAEAFF.

The V and J genes are TRBV27 and TRBJ2-1; 10 bases map to TRBD1. Germline V lookup: CDR1 MNHEY, CDR2 SMNVEV (reference sequence). The V gene end was trimmed by 6 bases and the J gene end by 6 bases; junction bases not matched to a gene: 11. The CDR3 is made up of 16 amino acids. The CDR3 here is CASSSTGTGEINEQFF. CDR3 bases: TGTGCCAGCAGCTCCACAGGGACAGGGGAAATCAATGAGCAGTTCTTC.

This clonotype appeared a single time. This sequence joins TRBV30 and TRBJ1-3; D not certain. Looked up from germline, CDR1 is GTSNPN and CDR2 is SVGIG (reference sequence). CDR3 length: 13 residues. With 8 bases removed from V and 4 bases from J, the gap between germline ends came to 15 bases. This CDR3 is CAGGSARGNTIYF. In nucleotides, the CDR3 is TGTGCCGGAGGGAGCGCGCGGGGAAACACCATATATTTT.

This rearrangement joins TRBV12-3 or TRBV12-4 to TRBJ1-2, with TRBD1 as a possible D gene (6 bases). CDR3 length: 14 residues. V lost 6 bases and J 8 bases, leaving 19 bases between the germline ends. The CDR3 region is CASSHTTGMSGYTF. DNA of the CDR3: TGTGCCAGCAGCCACACCACAGGGATGAGCGGCTACACCTTC.

There are many counts of this clonotype. V usage is TRBV11-2 and J usage is TRBJ1-4; no reliable D call. The CDR3 sequence is 15 residues long. V was cut by 2 bases and J by 0 bases, with 7 bases left in between. Germline CDR1 is SGHAT and CDR2 is FQNNGV. For the CDR3, the DNA is TGTGCCAGCAGCTTAATGACGGCAACTAATGAAAAACTGTTTTTT. Amino acid sequence: CASSLMTATNEKLFF.

This chain joins TRBV12-5 and TRBJ1-3; unclear D gene. V was clipped by 0 bases and J by 4 bases, with 7 bases between them. This CDR3 has 14 amino acids. Per the germline V gene, CDR1 is LGHNT and CDR2 is FRNRAP. The DNA for the CDR3 is TGTGCTAGTGGTTTGGTGCGGGAAGGAAACACCATATATTTT. Protein sequence: CASGLVREGNTIYF.

This clonotype has a handful of counts. This sequence joins TRBV7-8 and TRBJ2-3, with D possibly being TRBD1 or TRBD2 (5 bases each). The CDR3 spans 14 residues. Trimming stripped 5 bases from V and 1 base from J, with 10 bases between. Germline-derived CDR1 and CDR2 are SGHVS and FQNEAQ. CDR3 sequence reads: CASSPRGRTDTQYF. In DNA form, the CDR3 reads TGTGCCAGCAGCCCCCGGGGCCGCACAGATACGCAGTATTTT. Variable domain in full (rest from reference TRBV7-8 and TRBJ2-3): GAGVSQSPRYKVAKRGQDVALRCDPISGHVSLFWYQQALGQGPEFLTYFQNEAQLDKSGLPSDRFFAERPEGSVSTLKIQRTQQEDSAVYLCASSPRGRTDTQYFGPGTRLTVL.

The rearrangement joins TRBV7-8 to TRBJ1-1; possibly TRBD1 for D (5 bases). Between the trimmed V and J ends, which lost 2 bases and 1 base, there was a span of 8 bases. This CDR3 spans 14 amino acids. In germline, CDR1 is SGHVS, CDR2 FQNEAQ. The CDR3 DNA follows: TGTGCCAGCAGCTTACCAGGACAGAACACTGAAGCTTTCTTT. It encodes CASSLPGQNTEAFF.

Points on this clonotype: A junction boundary mismatches the germline segment, possibly from a read error. J is TRBJ1-1 and V is TRBV12-3 or TRBV12-4, with a tentative D call TRBD1 (5 bases). This CDR3 has 14 amino acids. The CDR3 sequence is CASSFGAPNAEAFF. CDR3 sequence (DNA): TGTGCCAGCAGTTTTGGGGCCCCGAACGCTGAAGCTTTCTTT.

This clonotype was observed a few times. The CDR3 loop is CASSGRWFSGNTIYF. DNA for the CDR3: TGTGCCAGCAGTGGACGGTGGTTCTCTGGAAACACCATATATTTT. The rearrangement links TRBV6-1 to TRBJ1-3; unclear D gene. CDR1 is MNHNS and CDR2 is SASEGT in the germline V gene. Trimming took off 4 bases at V and 0 bases at J, with 10 bases between the two ends. There are 15 residues in the CDR3.

The genes are TRBV6-2 or TRBV6-3 and TRBJ1-5, with a weak D call TRBD1 (6 bases). The germline CDR1 and CDR2 sequences are MNHEY and SVGEGT. Trimming removed 2 bases from V and 9 bases from J, with 23 bases in between. This CDR3 spans 17 amino acids. The CDR3 is CASSYRRTGSVERPQHF. As DNA, the CDR3 is TGTGCCAGCAGTTACCGGCGTACAGGGAGCGTGGAGCGGCCCCAGCATTTT.

The chain carries TRBV7-9 and TRBJ2-7; no clear D. The CDR3 runs 16 residues. V shed 1 base and J shed 0 bases, with 13 bases lying between them. The germline gives CDR1 SEHNR, CDR2 FQNEAQ (reference sequence). CDR3 sequence: CASSLGKGRSSYEQYF. CDR3 nucleotide sequence: TGTGCCAGCAGCTTAGGCAAGGGCAGGAGCTCCTACGAGCAGTACTTC.

The chain employs TRBV7-9 and TRBJ2-7; D possibly corresponds to TRBD1 (8 bases). Per the germline V gene, CDR1 is SEHNR and CDR2 is FQNEAQ (reference sequence). V lost 7 bases, J lost 1 base, and 17 bases lay in between. This CDR3 spans 15 amino acids. The CDR3 nucleotides are TGTGCCAGCACTTACCCACAGGGGGGGTCCTACGAGCAGTACTTC. Translation: CASTYPQGGSYEQYF.

The chain carries TRBV29-1 and TRBJ2-7; maybe TRBD1 (5 bases). V dropped 6 bases and J dropped 0 bases, with 9 bases sitting between them. Germline loops: CDR1 SQVTM, CDR2 ANQGSEA. CDR3 length equals 12 residues. In DNA, the CDR3 is TGCAGCGTGGCCCAGGGCTCCTACGAGCAGTACTTC. Protein: CSVAQGSYEQYF.

Turning to this clonotype: A junction end diverges from the germline sequence, so it may reflect a read error. J is TRBJ2-7 and V is TRBV12-3 or TRBV12-4, with D possibly matching TRBD2 (5 bases). The CDR3 sequence is 13 residues long. CDR3 loop: CASTPRRNYEEYF. The CDR3, as DNA: TGTGCCAGCACCCCGAGGAGGAATTACGAGGAGTACTTC.

The table lists this clonotype with many counts. CDR3 protein: CASSQVGGSSYNEQFF. CDR3 DNA sequence: TGTGCCAGCAGCCAAGTCGGAGGGAGCTCCTACAATGAGCAGTTCTTC. The chain couples TRBV4-2 to TRBJ2-1, with TRBD2 as a possible D gene (6 bases). Trimming cost V 1 base and J 0 bases, with 10 bases left between them. The V gene's germline CDR1 is LGHNA and CDR2 YNFKEQ. The CDR3 length is 16 residues.